These T cell receptor beta chains were read from a single sample in a study of cytomegalovirus exposure and HLA in healthy donors. Produced via immunoSEQ multiplex PCR; TCRdb's table is partial and in-frame only. This table holds 150,000 to 200,000 clones, 80% found once. Sequences were obtained from PBMCs. These receptor sequences come from a woman aged 40 to 50 in good health and CMV-seronegative. Both conserved end residues are part of each CDR3.

TRBV6-5 CASSYRRGRRYEQYF
TRBV19 CASSLSGNGQGLARKLFF
TRBV18 CASSPVWTPMNTEAFF
TRBV5-4 CASSPRGALTYEQYF
TRBV5-5 CASSVGNQYRVGETQYF
TRBV6-5 CASSRTEDTEAFF
TRBV5-4 CASTPRGERSTDTQYF
TRBV9 CASSAPGQGNEKLFF
TRBV7-3 CASSLRPEVAGELFF
TRBV18 CASSPGDRAGYGYTF
TRBV7-8 CASSQGSVSTDTQYF
TRBV7-2 CASSLQGGIGGYTF
TRBV6-5 CASSKLGQGNTEAFF
TRBV15 CATSRESRQGTGYTF
TRBV18 CASSPRPGQSSYNEQFF
TRBV5-1 CASSPTGSSTDTQYF
TRBV19 CASSIQGYTEAFF
TRBV4-3 CASSQKHGYEQYF
TRBV7-3 CASSHLSSTYNTGELFF
TRBV11-1 CASSSDTRRAFF
TRBV6-6 CASSYTSGTTGELFF
TRBV5-1 CTSSLAGRSGMTDTQYF
TRBV27 CASSTSSFYGYTF
TRBV9 CASSAGPSGGNEQFF
TRBV2 CASSRTDRGGELFF
TRBV28 CASTWGREAQPQHF
TRBV10-3 CAISDPRGGQGASNQPQHF
TRBV6-4 CASRGQGATEAFF
TRBV5-1 CASSFEGDPTDTQYF
TRBV11-3 CASSSQDRGPDTQYF
TRBV5-4 CASSLQSYLNTEAFF
TRBV21-1 CASSKGGREETQYF
TRBV4-1 CASSGAPEPSPLHF
TRBV7-2 CASSLGTTGYDEQFF
TRBV28 CASSRGGSGNTIYF
TRBV5-6 CASSLGGRGANVLTF
TRBV7-3 CASSFAGSTNTGELFF
TRBV6-5 CASTPTVNTEAFF
TRBV18 CASSPGSASYNEQFF
TRBV6-1 CASSVTGGSSGANVLTF
TRBV7-2 CASSYDRENYQPQHF
TRBV5-6 CASSFRPTDAQPQHF
TRBV14 CASSHNRGRLSNYGYTF
TRBV9 CASSAKGTDDIQYF
TRBV30 CAWSATRGYTF
TRBV7-2 CASSKQQGGSTEAFF
TRBV7-9 CASSLGRQTNSNTGELFF
TRBV5-1 CASRPGTGEEKLFF